This T cell receptor beta chain was recorded in a study of Ad26.COV2.S vaccination and SARS-CoV-2 variants. The wider study: Donor was in the COV1001 Ad26.COV2.S trial arm. Study conclusions and caveats: Vaccinees and placebo recipients showed similar non-spike TCR breadth.

Noted treatment: 15 to 20 received Ad26.COV2.S at low or high dose, single or two shots; roughly five received placebo; per-sample allocation not given. Sampling occurred on day 63 after the first vaccine or placebo injection. The donor was a Boston adult aged 18-55 years. Vaccination employed an Ad26 vector expressing the Wuhan-strain SARS-CoV-2 spike. V was clipped by 3 bases and J by 5 bases, with 10 bases between them. CDR1 is LGHDT and CDR2 is YNNKEL in the germline V gene (reference sequence). The CDR3 covers 13 residues. As concerns this clone: Its antigen is unidentified.

TCRdb keeps only in-frame clones here, not all; method: immunoSEQ multiplex PCR. The sample yields approximately 480,000 clones, around 90% seen once. The sequence derives from a person aged 18-60 years who received the Ad26.COV2.S COVID-19 vaccine or a placebo. The chain recombines TRBV3-1 (or the pseudogene TRBV3-2) with TRBJ2-5; D unclear. The sequencing here drew on peripheral blood, taken in a trial of Ad26.COV2.S vaccine versus placebo. This chain's CDR3 is CASSQGVFETQYF. DNA for the CDR3: TGTGCCAGCAGCCAGGGTGTTTTCGAGACCCAGTACTTC.